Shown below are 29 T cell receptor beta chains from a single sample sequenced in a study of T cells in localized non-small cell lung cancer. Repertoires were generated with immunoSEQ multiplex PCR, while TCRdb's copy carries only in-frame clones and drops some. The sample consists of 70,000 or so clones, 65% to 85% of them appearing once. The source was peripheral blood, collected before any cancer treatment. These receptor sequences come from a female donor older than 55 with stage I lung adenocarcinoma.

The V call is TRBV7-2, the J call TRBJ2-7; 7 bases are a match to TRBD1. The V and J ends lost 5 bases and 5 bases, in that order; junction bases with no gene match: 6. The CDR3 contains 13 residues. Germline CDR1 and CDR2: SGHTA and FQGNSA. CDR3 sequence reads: CASSTQGEDEQYF. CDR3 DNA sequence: TGTGCCAGCAGCACCCAGGGGGAAGACGAGCAGTACTTC.

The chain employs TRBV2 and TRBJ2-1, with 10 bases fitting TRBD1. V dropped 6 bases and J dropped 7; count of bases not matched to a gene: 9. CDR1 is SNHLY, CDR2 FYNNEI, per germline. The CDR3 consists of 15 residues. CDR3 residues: CASRVRQGAENEQFF. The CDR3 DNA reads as TGTGCCAGCAGAGTAAGACAGGGGGCTGAGAATGAGCAGTTCTTC.

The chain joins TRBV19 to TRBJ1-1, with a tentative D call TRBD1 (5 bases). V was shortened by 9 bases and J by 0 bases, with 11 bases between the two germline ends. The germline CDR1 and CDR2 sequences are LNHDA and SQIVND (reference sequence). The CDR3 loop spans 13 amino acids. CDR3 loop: CARSEGLNTEAFF. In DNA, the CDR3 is TGTGCCAGGTCCGAGGGGCTGAACACTGAAGCTTTCTTT.

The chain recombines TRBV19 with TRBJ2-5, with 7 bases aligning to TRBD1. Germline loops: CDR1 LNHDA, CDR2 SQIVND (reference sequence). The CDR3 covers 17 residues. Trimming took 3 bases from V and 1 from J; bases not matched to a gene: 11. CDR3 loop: CASSMGPRQGFQETQYF. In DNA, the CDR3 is TGTGCCAGTAGTATGGGGCCCCGACAGGGTTTCCAAGAGACCCAGTACTTC.

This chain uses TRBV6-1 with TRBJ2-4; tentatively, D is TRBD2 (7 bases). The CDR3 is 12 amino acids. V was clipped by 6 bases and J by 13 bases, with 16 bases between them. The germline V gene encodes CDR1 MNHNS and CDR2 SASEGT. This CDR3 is CASRTLGGGQYF. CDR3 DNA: TGTGCCAGCAGGACCTTAGGGGGGGGCCAGTACTTC.

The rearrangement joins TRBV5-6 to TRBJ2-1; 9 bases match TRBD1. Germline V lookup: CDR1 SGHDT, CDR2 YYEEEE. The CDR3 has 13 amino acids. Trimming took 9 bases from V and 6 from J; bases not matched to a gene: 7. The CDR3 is CATSRDRANEQFF. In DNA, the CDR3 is TGTGCCACCTCACGGGACAGGGCCAATGAGCAGTTCTTC.

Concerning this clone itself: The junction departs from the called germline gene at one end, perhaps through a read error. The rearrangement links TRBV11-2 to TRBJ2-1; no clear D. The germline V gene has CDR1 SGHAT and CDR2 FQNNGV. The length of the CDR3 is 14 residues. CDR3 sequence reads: CASRLDTAYNEQFF. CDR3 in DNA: TGTGCCAGCAGGTTAGACACTGCCTACAATGAGCAGTTCTTC. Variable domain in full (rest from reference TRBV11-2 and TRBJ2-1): EAGVAQSPRYKIIEKRQSVAFWCNPISGHATLYWYQQILGQGPKLLIQFQNNGVVDDSQLPKDRFSAERLKGVDSTLKIQPAKLEDSAVYLCASRLDTAYNEQFFGPGTRLTVL.

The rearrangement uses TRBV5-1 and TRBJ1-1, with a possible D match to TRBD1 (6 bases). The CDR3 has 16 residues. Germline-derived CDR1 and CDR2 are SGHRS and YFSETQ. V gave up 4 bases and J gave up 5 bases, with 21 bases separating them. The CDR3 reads CASSRGGIGSGTEAFF. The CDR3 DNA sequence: TGCGCCAGCAGCCGGGGGGGCATCGGTTCTGGAACTGAAGCTTTCTTT.

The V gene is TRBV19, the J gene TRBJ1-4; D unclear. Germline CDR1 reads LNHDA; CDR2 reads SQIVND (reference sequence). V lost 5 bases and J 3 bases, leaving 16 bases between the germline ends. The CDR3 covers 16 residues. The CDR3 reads CASSSHRGAANEKLFF. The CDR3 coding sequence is TGTGCCAGTAGTTCACACCGGGGAGCAGCTAATGAAAAACTGTTTTTT. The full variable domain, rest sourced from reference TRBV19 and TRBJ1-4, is DGGITQSPKYLFRKEGQNVTLSCEQNLNHDAMYWYRQDPGQGLRLIYYSQIVNDFQKGDIAEGYSVSREKKESFPLTVTSAQKNPTAFYLCASSSHRGAANEKLFFGSGTQLSVL.

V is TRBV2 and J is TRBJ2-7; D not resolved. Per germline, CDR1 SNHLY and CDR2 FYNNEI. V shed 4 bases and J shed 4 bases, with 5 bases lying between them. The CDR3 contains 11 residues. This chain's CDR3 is CASSVRYEQYF. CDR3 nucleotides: TGTGCCAGCAGTGTCCGTTACGAGCAGTACTTC.

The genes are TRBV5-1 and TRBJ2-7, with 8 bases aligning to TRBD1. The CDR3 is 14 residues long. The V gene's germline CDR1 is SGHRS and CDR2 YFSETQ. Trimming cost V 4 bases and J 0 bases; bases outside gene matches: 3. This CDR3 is CASSDDRGSYEQYF. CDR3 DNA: TGCGCCAGCAGCGACGACAGGGGCTCCTACGAGCAGTACTTC.

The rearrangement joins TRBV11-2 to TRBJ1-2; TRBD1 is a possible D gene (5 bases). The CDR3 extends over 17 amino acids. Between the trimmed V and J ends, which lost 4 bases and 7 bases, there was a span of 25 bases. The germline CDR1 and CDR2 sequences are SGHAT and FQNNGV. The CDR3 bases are TGTGCCAGCAGCTCGACCAAGGGGTCGACTAGGACCGCTGGCTACACCTTC. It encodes CASSSTKGSTRTAGYTF.

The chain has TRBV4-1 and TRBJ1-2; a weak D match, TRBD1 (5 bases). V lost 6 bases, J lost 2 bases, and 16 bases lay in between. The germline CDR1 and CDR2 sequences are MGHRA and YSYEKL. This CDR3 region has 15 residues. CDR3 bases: TGCGCCAGCAGTGGGGGGGGTGGAGGGAACTATGGCTACACCTTC. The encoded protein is CASSGGGGGNYGYTF.

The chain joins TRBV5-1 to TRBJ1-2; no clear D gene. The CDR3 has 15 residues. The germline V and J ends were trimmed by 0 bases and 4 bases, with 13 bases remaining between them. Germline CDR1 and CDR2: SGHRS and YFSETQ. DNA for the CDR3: TGCGCCAGCAGCTTGGGGGCATCAGGAAGCTATGGCTACACCTTC. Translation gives CASSLGASGSYGYTF.

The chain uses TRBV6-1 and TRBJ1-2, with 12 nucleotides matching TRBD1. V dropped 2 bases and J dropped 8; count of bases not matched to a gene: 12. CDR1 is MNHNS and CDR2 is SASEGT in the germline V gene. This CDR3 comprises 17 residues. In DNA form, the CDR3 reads TGTGCCAGCAGTGAATTCTGGGGACAGGGGGCATTCGAGGGCTACACCTTC. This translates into CASSEFWGQGAFEGYTF.

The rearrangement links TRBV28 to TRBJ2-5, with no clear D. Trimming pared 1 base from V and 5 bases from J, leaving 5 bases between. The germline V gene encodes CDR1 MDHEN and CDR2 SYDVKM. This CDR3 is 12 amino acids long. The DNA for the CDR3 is TGTGCCAGCAGTTTATTTGGGGAGACCCAGTACTTC. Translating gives CASSLFGETQYF. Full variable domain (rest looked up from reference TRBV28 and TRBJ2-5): DVKVTQSSRYLVKRTGEKVFLECVQDMDHENMFWYRQDPGLGLRLIYFSYDVKMKEKGDIPEGYSVSREKKERFSLILESASTNQTSMYLCASSLFGETQYFGPGTRLLVL.

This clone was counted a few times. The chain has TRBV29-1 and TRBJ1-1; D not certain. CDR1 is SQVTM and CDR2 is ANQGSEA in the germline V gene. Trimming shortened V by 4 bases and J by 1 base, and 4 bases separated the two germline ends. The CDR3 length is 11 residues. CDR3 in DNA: TGCAGCGTTGGCCAGAACACTGAAGCTTTCTTT. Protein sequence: CSVGQNTEAFF.

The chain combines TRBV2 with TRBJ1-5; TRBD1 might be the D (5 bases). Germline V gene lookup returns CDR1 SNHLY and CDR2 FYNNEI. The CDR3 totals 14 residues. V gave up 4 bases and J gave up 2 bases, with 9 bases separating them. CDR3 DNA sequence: TGTGCCAGCAGTGTTCAGGGTCGCAATCAGCCCCAGCATTTT. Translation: CASSVQGRNQPQHF.

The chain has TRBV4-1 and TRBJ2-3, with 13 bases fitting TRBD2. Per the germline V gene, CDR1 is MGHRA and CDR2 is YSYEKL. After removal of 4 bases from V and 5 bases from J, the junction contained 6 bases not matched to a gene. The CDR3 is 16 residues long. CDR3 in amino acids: CASSRGTSGAQDTQYF. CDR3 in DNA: TGCGCCAGCAGCCGCGGGACTAGCGGGGCACAAGATACGCAGTATTTT.

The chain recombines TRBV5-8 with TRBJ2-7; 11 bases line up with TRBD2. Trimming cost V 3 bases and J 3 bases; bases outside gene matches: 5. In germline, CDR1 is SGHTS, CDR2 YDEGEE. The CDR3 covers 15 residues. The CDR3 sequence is CASSSTSGNNYEQYF. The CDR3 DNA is TGTGCCAGCAGCTCGACTAGCGGGAACAACTACGAGCAGTACTTC.

The CDR3, as DNA: TGTGCCAGCTCACCACCGACAGGTCCCCAAGAGACCCAGTACTTC. Translating gives CASSPPTGPQETQYF. J is TRBJ2-5 and V is TRBV18, with D possibly being TRBD1 (6 bases). There are 15 residues in the CDR3. Germline V CDR1 and CDR2: KGHSH, LQKENI. Trimming took 0 bases from V and 1 from J, leaving 9 bases between them.

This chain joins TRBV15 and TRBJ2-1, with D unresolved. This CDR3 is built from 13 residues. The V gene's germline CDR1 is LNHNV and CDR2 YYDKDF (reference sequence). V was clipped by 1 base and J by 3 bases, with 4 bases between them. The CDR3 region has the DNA TGTGCCACCAGCAGAGGAGGCTACAATGAGCAGTTCTTC. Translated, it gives CATSRGGYNEQFF.

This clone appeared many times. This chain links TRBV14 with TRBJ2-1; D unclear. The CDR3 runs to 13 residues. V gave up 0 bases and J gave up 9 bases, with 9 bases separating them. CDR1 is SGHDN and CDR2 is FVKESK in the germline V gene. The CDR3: CASSQEPRAEQFF. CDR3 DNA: TGTGCCAGCAGCCAAGAACCCCGCGCTGAGCAGTTCTTC.

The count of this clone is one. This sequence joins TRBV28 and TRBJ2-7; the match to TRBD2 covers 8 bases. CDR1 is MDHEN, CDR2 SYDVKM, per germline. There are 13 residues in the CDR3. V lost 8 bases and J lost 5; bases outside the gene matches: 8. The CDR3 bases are TGTGCCAGCCTGGGGACTAGGGGCCACGAGCAGTACTTC. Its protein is CASLGTRGHEQYF.

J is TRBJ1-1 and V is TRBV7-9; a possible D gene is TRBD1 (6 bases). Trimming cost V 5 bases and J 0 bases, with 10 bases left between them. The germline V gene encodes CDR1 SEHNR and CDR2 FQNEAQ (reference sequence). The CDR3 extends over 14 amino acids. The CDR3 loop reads CASSKQGMNTEAFF. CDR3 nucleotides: TGTGCCAGCAGCAAACAGGGCATGAACACTGAAGCTTTCTTT. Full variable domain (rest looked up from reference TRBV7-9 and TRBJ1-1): DTGVSQNPRHKITKRGQNVTFRCDPISEHNRLYWYRQTLGQGPEFLTYFQNEAQLEKSRLLSDRFSAERPKGSFSTLEIQRTEQGDSAMYLCASSKQGMNTEAFFGQGTRLTVV.

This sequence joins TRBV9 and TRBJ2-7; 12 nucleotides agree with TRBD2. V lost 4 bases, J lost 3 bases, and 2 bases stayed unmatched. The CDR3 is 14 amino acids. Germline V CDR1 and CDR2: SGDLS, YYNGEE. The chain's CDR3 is CASSLAGGFYEQYF. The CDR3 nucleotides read TGTGCCAGCAGCCTAGCGGGAGGGTTCTACGAGCAGTACTTC. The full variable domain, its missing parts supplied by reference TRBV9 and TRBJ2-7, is DSGVTQTPKHLITATGQRVTLRCSPRSGDLSVYWYQQSLDQGLQFLIQYYNGEERAKGNILERFSAQQFPDLHSELNLSSLELGDSALYFCASSLAGGFYEQYFGPGTRLTVT.

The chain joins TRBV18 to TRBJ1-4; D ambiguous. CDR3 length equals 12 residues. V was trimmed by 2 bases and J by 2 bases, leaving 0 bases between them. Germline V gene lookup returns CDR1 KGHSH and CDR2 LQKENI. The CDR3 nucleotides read TGTGCCAGCTCACCAACTAATGAAAAACTGTTTTTT. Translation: CASSPTNEKLFF. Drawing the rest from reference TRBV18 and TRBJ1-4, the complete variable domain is NAGVMQNPRHLVRRRGQEARLRCSPMKGHSHVYWYRQLPEEGLKFMVYLQKENIIDESGMPKERFSAEFPKEGPSILRIQQVVRGDSAAYFCASSPTNEKLFFGSGTQLSVL.

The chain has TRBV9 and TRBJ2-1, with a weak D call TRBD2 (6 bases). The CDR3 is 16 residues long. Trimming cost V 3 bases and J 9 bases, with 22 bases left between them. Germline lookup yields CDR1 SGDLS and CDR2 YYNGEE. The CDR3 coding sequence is TGTGCCAGCAGCGGAAGTCTAGCGAAAGGGATCAGTGAGCAGTTCTTC. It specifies CASSGSLAKGISEQFF.

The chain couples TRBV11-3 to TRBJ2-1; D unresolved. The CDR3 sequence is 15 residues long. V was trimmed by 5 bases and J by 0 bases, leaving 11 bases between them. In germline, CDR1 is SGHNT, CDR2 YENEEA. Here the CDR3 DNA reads TGTGCCAGCAGCCTTCGGGTTAGCTCCTACAATGAGCAGTTCTTC. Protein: CASSLRVSSYNEQFF.